Listed here are 21 T cell receptor beta chains from one sample, sequenced in a study of T cell changes during pregnancy in multiple sclerosis. Sequencing used immunoSEQ multiplex PCR; TCRdb keeps in-frame clones, though not all of them. The sample has around 52,000 clones, about 92% seen once. The specimen comprised CD4+ T cells from peripheral blood mononuclear cells, sampled in the second trimester of pregnancy. The receptor set was obtained from a female donor with multiple sclerosis, enrolled in a pregnancy study.

This clone is a singleton in its sample. The chain uses TRBV15 and TRBJ1-2; TRBD1 is a possible D gene (5 bases). CDR3 size: 16 residues. CDR1 is LNHNV and CDR2 is YYDKDF in the germline V gene (reference sequence). V lost 2 bases to trimming and J lost 2 bases, with 15 bases between them. CDR3 nucleotides: TGTGCCACCAGCAGACCCTTCGGGACTCCGAACTATGGCTACACCTTC. This translates into CATSRPFGTPNYGYTF.

CDR3 protein: CASSARRGQAEQFF. In DNA form, the CDR3 reads TGTGCCAGCAGCGCCCGCCGAGGACAGGCTGAGCAGTTCTTC. The chain employs TRBV5-5 and TRBJ2-1; 7 positions match TRBD1. V dropped 4 bases and J dropped 9; count of bases not matched to a gene: 10. This CDR3 has 14 residues. Germline CDR1 and CDR2: SGHKS and YYEKEE (reference sequence).

The chain combines TRBV6-1 with TRBJ2-1; TRBD1 might be the D (6 bases). Trimming removed 5 bases at V and 10 bases at J, with 18 bases between. The CDR3 is 14 amino acids. CDR1 and CDR2 (germline): MNHNS, SASEGT. The CDR3 is CASSTERTGTEQFF. The CDR3 coding sequence is TGTGCCAGCAGTACCGAACGAACCGGGACAGAGCAGTTCTTC.

This clone was recorded a few times. The chain uses TRBV13 and TRBJ1-1, with TRBD1 as a possible D gene (5 bases). This CDR3 has 14 residues. V was trimmed by 1 base and J by 4 bases, leaving 10 bases between them. Germline CDR1 is PRHDT and CDR2 is FYEKMQ (reference sequence). Here the CDR3 reads CASSLERDSTEAFF. The CDR3 DNA is TGTGCCAGCAGCTTAGAAAGGGACTCCACTGAAGCTTTCTTT.

The gene calls are TRBV6-5 and TRBJ2-7, with 9 bases aligning to TRBD1. Germline CDR1 MNHEY, CDR2 SVGAGI. Trimming took 2 bases from V and 5 from J; bases not matched to a gene: 4. This CDR3 spans 14 amino acids. The DNA for the CDR3 is TGTGCCAGCAGTTACGACCGGGACAGGGACGAGCAGTACTTC. Amino acids: CASSYDRDRDEQYF.

This chain connects TRBV7-2 to TRBJ2-3, with TRBD2 matching over 10 bases. Germline trimming cut 6 bases from V and 4 bases from J; bases unmatched to any gene: 13. The germline V gene encodes CDR1 SGHTA and CDR2 FQGNSA. CDR3 length equals 17 residues. The CDR3 nucleotides are TGTGCCAGCAGTCAACTAAGCGGGGGGGCCCCCGCAGATACGCAGTATTTT. It codes for CASSQLSGGAPADTQYF.

The chain links TRBV5-1 to TRBJ2-7, with 11 bases fitting TRBD1. The CDR3 runs to 14 residues. The junction had 7 bases not matched to a gene; V was cut back by 4 bases and J by 7 bases. Germline loops: CDR1 SGHRS, CDR2 YFSETQ. The chain's CDR3 is CASSPGQGAGEQYF. The CDR3 region has the DNA TGCGCCAGCAGCCCCGGACAGGGGGCGGGGGAGCAGTACTTC.

This chain connects TRBV5-1 to TRBJ2-5, with TRBD1 matching over 7 bases. CDR3 length: 14 residues. Trimming at V came to 2 bases and at J to 4 bases, leaving 5 bases not matched to a gene. CDR1 is SGHRS, CDR2 YFSETQ, per germline. The CDR3 DNA is TGCGCCAGCAGCTTAAGGGACAGAGGAGAGACCCAGTACTTC. Translated, it gives CASSLRDRGETQYF.

The CDR3 sequence is CASSRGDKNTGELFF. The CDR3 DNA reads as TGTGCCAGCAGTCGGGGGGACAAGAACACCGGGGAGCTGTTTTTT. The chain joins TRBV6-5 to TRBJ2-2, with D maybe TRBD2 (7 bases). The V and J ends lost 5 bases and 1 base respectively, with 11 bases between them. The CDR3 is 15 amino acids. Per germline, CDR1 MNHEY and CDR2 SVGAGI.

The chain carries TRBV6-1 and TRBJ2-7, with D maybe TRBD1 (6 bases). Deletions cut 8 bases from V and 3 bases from J, with 14 bases between. The germline CDR1 and CDR2 sequences are MNHNS and SASEGT. The CDR3 totals 13 residues. The CDR3 sequence is CASSRDTYYEQYF. The DNA for the CDR3 is TGTGCCAGCTCCCGGGACACATACTACGAGCAGTACTTC.

The gene calls are TRBV5-1 and TRBJ2-7; tentatively, D is TRBD2 (6 bases). The V and J ends lost 4 bases and 2 bases respectively, with 10 bases between them. There are 13 residues in the CDR3. Germline CDR1 SGHRS, CDR2 YFSETQ. Written as DNA, the CDR3 is TGCGCCAGCAGCCCTGGCGGGGCCTACGAGCAGTACTTC. It codes for CASSPGGAYEQYF.

The V and J genes are TRBV5-1 and TRBJ1-2; D is possibly TRBD1 (5 bases). Looked up from germline, CDR1 is SGHRS and CDR2 is YFSETQ. V lost 1 base, J lost 0 bases, and 7 bases lay in between. The CDR3 sequence is 14 residues long. CDR3 DNA sequence: TGCGCCAGCAGCTTGCAGGGCGCTAACTATGGCTACACCTTC. Protein product: CASSLQGANYGYTF.

The chain has TRBV6-6 and TRBJ2-3; D is perhaps TRBD2 (6 bases). From germline, CDR1 is MNHNY and CDR2 SVGAGI (reference sequence). The CDR3 runs to 16 residues. Trimming removed 2 bases from V and 2 bases from J, with 14 bases in between. The CDR3 loop is CASSYGASEYTDTQYF. The CDR3 coding sequence is TGTGCCAGCAGTTACGGGGCTAGCGAGTACACAGATACGCAGTATTTT.

The chain has TRBV27 and TRBJ2-3; tentative D call: TRBD2 (6 bases). This CDR3 spans 16 amino acids. V was shortened by 0 bases and J by 5 bases, with 15 bases between the two germline ends. CDR1 and CDR2 (germline): MNHEY, SMNVEV (reference sequence). The CDR3 nucleotides are TGTGCCAGCAGTTTATCGCCTAGCGCCGAACTAGATACGCAGTATTTT. It specifies CASSLSPSAELDTQYF.

The CDR3: CALQPSFSGNTIYF. In nucleotides, the CDR3 is TGTGCCTTGCAACCTAGTTTCTCTGGAAACACCATATATTTT. This chain uses TRBV30 with TRBJ1-3; D gene unclear. V was pared by 7 bases and J by 0 bases, with 13 bases between. Germline CDR1 reads GTSNPN; CDR2 reads SVGIG (reference sequence). This CDR3 region has 14 residues.

The chain combines TRBV6-5 with TRBJ2-2; a possible D gene is TRBD1 (7 bases). CDR3 length: 14 residues. Germline CDR1 reads MNHEY; CDR2 reads SVGAGI. The germline V and J ends were trimmed by 8 bases and 6 bases, with 16 bases remaining between them. The CDR3 is CASRGQGVSGELFF. The CDR3 region has the DNA TGTGCCAGCCGGGGGCAGGGGGTTTCCGGGGAGCTGTTTTTT.

The chain has TRBV5-1 and TRBJ2-1, with a possible D match to TRBD1 (5 bases). V was trimmed by 4 bases and J by 0 bases, leaving 26 bases between them. This CDR3 has 20 amino acids. CDR1 and CDR2 from the germline V gene are SGHRS and YFSETQ. The CDR3 loop reads CASSLHPGHQIQSSYNEQFF. The CDR3 DNA reads as TGCGCCAGCAGCCTTCATCCCGGACACCAGATTCAGAGCTCCTACAATGAGCAGTTCTTC.

This chain uses TRBV11-3 with TRBJ1-1, with 8 bases matching TRBD1. Germline CDR1 reads SGHNT; CDR2 reads YENEEA. Germline trimming cut 0 bases from V and 5 bases from J; bases unmatched to any gene: 5. The CDR3 is 15 residues long. The chain's CDR3 is CASSLDGQGGTEAFF. CDR3 bases: TGTGCCAGCAGCTTAGATGGACAGGGAGGGACTGAAGCTTTCTTT.

The chain links TRBV5-1 to TRBJ1-1; a possible D gene is TRBD1 (6 bases). CDR1 SGHRS and CDR2 YFSETQ come from the germline V gene. The CDR3 has 15 residues. Between the trimmed V and J ends, which lost 4 bases and 1 base, there was a span of 14 bases. In DNA form, the CDR3 reads TGCGCCAGCAGCCTCTTACAGGGCCCGAACACTGAAGCTTTCTTT. It translates to CASSLLQGPNTEAFF.

In this sample, this clone turned up once. The chain has TRBV5-1 and TRBJ2-3, with 7 positions matching TRBD2. The ends lost 3 bases at V and 0 bases at J; junction bases unmatched: 16. The CDR3 sequence is 19 residues long. Germline V CDR1 and CDR2: SGHRS, YFSETQ. The CDR3: CASSSSPWKAGSSTDTQYF. Here the CDR3 DNA reads TGCGCCAGCAGCTCCTCCCCATGGAAAGCGGGAAGTAGCACAGATACGCAGTATTTT.

The rearrangement joins TRBV5-6 to TRBJ2-2; D is ambiguous. Germline lookup yields CDR1 SGHDT and CDR2 YYEEEE. V lost 4 bases, J lost 3 bases, and 4 bases lay in between. This CDR3 is 12 amino acids long. The CDR3 protein is CASSRYTGELFF. In nucleotides, the CDR3 is TGTGCCAGCAGCCGTTACACCGGGGAGCTGTTTTTT. Combining the CDR3 with reference TRBV5-6 and TRBJ2-2 gives the whole variable domain DAGVTQSPTHLIKTRGQQVTLRCSPKSGHDTVSWYQQALGQGPQFIFQYYEEEERQRGNFPDRFSGHQFPNYSSELNVNALLLGDSALYLCASSRYTGELFFGEGSRLTVL.